The 17 T cell receptor beta chains below were found in one sample sequenced in a study of blood T cell repertoires in COVID-19. Sequencing used immunoSEQ multiplex PCR; TCRdb keeps in-frame clones, though not all of them. This table holds 95,000 to 120,000 clones, roughly 82% found once. The sequenced sample was peripheral blood. The receptors originated from a woman aged 35 to 49 with acute or convalescent COVID-19.

The chain employs TRBV27 and TRBJ1-1; 8 bases are shared with TRBD1. In germline, CDR1 is MNHEY, CDR2 SMNVEV (reference sequence). This CDR3 contains 15 residues. Trimming cost V 6 bases and J 0 bases; bases outside gene matches: 6. The CDR3 reads CASSPTTGVNTEAFF. The CDR3 region has the DNA TGTGCCAGCAGCCCTACGACAGGGGTGAACACTGAAGCTTTCTTT.

This CDR3 is CASSVMEGGVADTQYF. The CDR3 DNA sequence: TGTGCCAGCAGCGTTATGGAGGGGGGGGTCGCAGATACGCAGTATTTT. This chain connects TRBV9 to TRBJ2-3; weak D call: TRBD2 (7 bases). Trimming shortened V by 2 bases and J by 4 bases, and 17 bases separated the two germline ends. This CDR3 spans 16 amino acids. Germline V gene sequence: CDR1 SGDLS, CDR2 YYNGEE.

This clone was seen a single time. The V and J genes are TRBV5-4 and TRBJ2-3; TRBD2 matches 8 bases. The junction had 11 bases not matched to a gene; V was cut back by 4 bases and J by 4 bases. Germline V gene lookup returns CDR1 SGHNT and CDR2 YYREEE (reference sequence). The CDR3 loop spans 16 amino acids. The CDR3 nucleotides are TGTGCCAGCAGCCGGGGGGGCACCCGTTGGGCAGATACGCAGTATTTT. This sequence encodes CASSRGGTRWADTQYF.

The chain couples TRBV9 to TRBJ1-2; D unclear. Trimming left V 6 bases short and J 0 bases short, with 12 bases between. CDR1 is SGDLS and CDR2 is YYNGEE in the germline V gene. CDR3 size: 14 residues. Here the CDR3 reads CASTISGTNYGYTF. The CDR3 DNA reads as TGTGCCAGCACCATCTCAGGTACTAACTATGGCTACACCTTC.

The J gene is TRBJ2-1, the V gene TRBV6-5, with 8 bases that match TRBD2. The CDR3 is 12 amino acids. Germline V gene sequence: CDR1 MNHEY, CDR2 SVGAGI. CDR3 DNA: TGTGCAGGGGGGACTAGTGAATATGAGCAGTTCTTC. Amino acid sequence: CAGGTSEYEQFF.

The genes are TRBV7-2 and TRBJ2-7; possible D gene TRBD1, 6 bases. The CDR3 is 14 amino acids. V was trimmed by 1 base and J by 3 bases, leaving 10 bases between them. The germline V gene encodes CDR1 SGHTA and CDR2 FQGNSA. The CDR3, as DNA: TGTGCCAGCAGCTTAGGGGGCAGGGGCTACGAGCAGTACTTC. Its translation: CASSLGGRGYEQYF.

V usage is TRBV27 and J usage is TRBJ2-1, with 10 bases lining up with TRBD1. This CDR3 has 17 amino acids. Germline V CDR1 and CDR2: MNHEY, SMNVEV (reference sequence). Trimming at V came to 1 base and at J to 7 bases, leaving 10 bases not matched to a gene. As DNA, the CDR3 is TGTGCCAGCAGTTTATTATTACGGACAGGGGGAAAAAATGAGCAGTTCTTC. This gives the protein CASSLLLRTGGKNEQFF.

Note on this clone: Compared with germline, one end of the junction differs, possibly owing to a read error. The V and J genes are TRBV4-1 and TRBJ2-4, with D perhaps TRBD2 (6 bases). CDR1 is MGHRA, CDR2 YSYEKL, per germline. The CDR3 covers 13 residues. This CDR3 is CASSQVRDSGGVF. The CDR3, as DNA: TGCGCCAGCAGCCAGGTGAGGGACTCCGGGGGAGTCTTC.

The rearrangement links TRBV5-1 to TRBJ1-3; tentatively, D is TRBD1 (5 bases). CDR3 size: 18 residues. From germline, CDR1 is SGHRS and CDR2 YFSETQ. V lost 0 bases and J 1 base, leaving 17 bases between the germline ends. The DNA of the CDR3 is TGCGCCAGCAGCTTGGGCTCAACAGGAGAATATTCTGGAAACACCATATATTTT. This translates into CASSLGSTGEYSGNTIYF.

This chain links TRBV2 with TRBJ2-3; 9 bases map to TRBD2. The germline V gene encodes CDR1 SNHLY and CDR2 FYNNEI. The V and J ends lost 8 bases and 8 bases, in that order; junction bases with no gene match: 14. The CDR3 covers 15 residues. The CDR3 coding sequence is TGTGCCAGCTGCGCGGGGGGGCCCCTATTAGTTACGCAGTATTTT. This codes for CASCAGGPLLVTQYF. Full variable domain (remainder filled in from reference TRBV2 and TRBJ2-3): EPEVTQTPSHQVTQMGQEVILRCVPISNHLYFYWYRQILGQKVEFLVSFYNNEISEKSEIFDDQFSVERPDGSNFTLKIRSTKLEDSAMYFCASCAGGPLLVTQYFGPGTRLTVL.

The V and J genes are TRBV5-6 and TRBJ1-2; weak D call: TRBD1 (6 bases). Germline lookup yields CDR1 SGHDT and CDR2 YYEEEE. Trimming removed 4 bases at V and 2 bases at J, with 15 bases between. The CDR3 loop spans 15 amino acids. CDR3 coding DNA: TGTGCCAGCAGCCAAGGGGACATCAGCAACTATGGCTACACCTTC. It encodes CASSQGDISNYGYTF.

This chain joins TRBV7-2 and TRBJ2-2, with 14 nucleotides matching TRBD2. The junction had 8 bases not matched to a gene; V was cut back by 5 bases and J by 6 bases. There are 17 residues in the CDR3. In germline, CDR1 is SGHTA, CDR2 FQGNSA. The CDR3 reads CASSVTSGGAGAGELFF. The CDR3, as DNA: TGTGCCAGCAGCGTGACTAGCGGGGGGGCCGGGGCCGGGGAGCTGTTTTTT.

The V call is TRBV4-1, the J call TRBJ1-2, with D possibly matching TRBD1 (6 bases). Germline loops: CDR1 MGHRA, CDR2 YSYEKL. CDR3 length equals 15 residues. Trimming left V 1 base short and J 4 bases short, with 13 bases between. The chain's CDR3 is CASSQAGVIAYGYTF. The DNA of the CDR3 is TGCGCCAGCAGCCAAGCAGGGGTCATAGCCTATGGCTACACCTTC.

This chain joins TRBV11-3 and TRBJ2-3; TRBD2 matches at 7 bases. This CDR3 spans 15 amino acids. Germline V gene sequence: CDR1 SGHNT, CDR2 YENEEA. V gave up 5 bases and J gave up 2 bases; unmatched junction bases: 7. As DNA, the CDR3 is TGTGCCAGCAGCGGCCGGGGAGGGTTCACAGATACGCAGTATTTT. This encodes CASSGRGGFTDTQYF.

This chain connects TRBV19 to TRBJ2-4, with 9 bases that match TRBD2. Germline lookup yields CDR1 LNHDA and CDR2 SQIVND (reference sequence). The trim removed 6 bases at V and 5 bases at J, leaving 26 bases unmatched. The CDR3 consists of 21 residues. CDR3 residues: CASRVTGQRGAGGQSENIQYF. CDR3 sequence (DNA): TGTGCCAGTAGGGTAACCGGTCAGCGGGGGGCTGGCGGGCAAAGTGAAAACATTCAGTACTTC.

This clone has just a few counts. The chain is built from TRBV19 and TRBJ1-4; D unresolved. The CDR3 runs to 14 residues. V lost 4 bases to trimming and J lost 8 bases, with 14 bases between them. Germline V gene lookup returns CDR1 LNHDA and CDR2 SQIVND (reference sequence). DNA for the CDR3: TGTGCCAGTAGTAATAGATGGGCCAGGGAAAAACTGTTTTTT. It specifies CASSNRWAREKLFF.

The CDR3 region has the DNA TGTGCCAGCAGTTACTCTGGACAGCAAGATACGCAGTATTTT. Protein product: CASSYSGQQDTQYF. The chain links TRBV6-5 to TRBJ2-3, with D perhaps TRBD1 (6 bases). The CDR3 length is 14 residues. Trimming removed 0 bases at V and 5 bases at J, with 9 bases between. From germline, CDR1 is MNHEY and CDR2 SVGAGI.